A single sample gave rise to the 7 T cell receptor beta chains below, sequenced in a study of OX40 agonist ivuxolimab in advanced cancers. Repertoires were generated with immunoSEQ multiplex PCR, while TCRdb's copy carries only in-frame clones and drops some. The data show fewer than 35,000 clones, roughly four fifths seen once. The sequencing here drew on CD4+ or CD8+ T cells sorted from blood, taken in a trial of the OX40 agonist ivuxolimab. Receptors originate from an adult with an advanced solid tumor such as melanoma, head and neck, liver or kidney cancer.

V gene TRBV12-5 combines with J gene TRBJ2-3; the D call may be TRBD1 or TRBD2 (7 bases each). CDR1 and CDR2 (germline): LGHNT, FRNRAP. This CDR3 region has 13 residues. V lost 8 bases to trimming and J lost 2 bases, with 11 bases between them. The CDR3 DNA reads TGTGCTAGTCAGGGGGGGGACACAGATACGCAGTATTTT. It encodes CASQGGDTDTQYF.

The CDR3 here is CASRPRLVGTGELFF. Here the CDR3 DNA reads TGTGCCAGCAGGCCCCGACTAGTGGGAACCGGGGAGCTGTTTTTT. This sequence joins TRBV7-2 and TRBJ2-2; D possibly corresponds to TRBD2 (6 bases). V was pared by 6 bases and J by 5 bases, with 16 bases between. This CDR3 contains 15 residues. Germline V CDR1 and CDR2: SGHTA, FQGNSA.

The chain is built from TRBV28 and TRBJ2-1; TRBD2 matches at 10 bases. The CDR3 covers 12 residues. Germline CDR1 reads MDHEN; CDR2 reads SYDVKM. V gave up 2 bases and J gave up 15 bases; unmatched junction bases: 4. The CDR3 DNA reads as TGTGCCAGCAGTTTAAGGGCTAGCGGGAGGTTCTTC. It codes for CASSLRASGRFF.

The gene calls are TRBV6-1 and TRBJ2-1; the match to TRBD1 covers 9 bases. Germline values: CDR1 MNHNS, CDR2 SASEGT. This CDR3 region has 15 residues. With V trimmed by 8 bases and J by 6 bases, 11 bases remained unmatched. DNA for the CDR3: TGTGCCAGCCTCAAGGGGACAGGGTCGGGCAATGAGCAGTTCTTC. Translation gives CASLKGTGSGNEQFF.

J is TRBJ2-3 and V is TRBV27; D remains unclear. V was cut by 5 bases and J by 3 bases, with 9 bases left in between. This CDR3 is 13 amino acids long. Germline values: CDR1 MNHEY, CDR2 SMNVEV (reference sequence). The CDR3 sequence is CASSGQITDTQYF. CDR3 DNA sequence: TGTGCCAGCAGTGGGCAGATTACAGATACGCAGTATTTT.

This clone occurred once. CDR3 nucleotides: TGTGCCAGCAGTGAAGGTACAGGCTTGCTGTTTTTT. It is translated as CASSEGTGLLFF. The rearrangement joins TRBV6-1 to TRBJ1-4, with D perhaps TRBD1 (5 bases). There are 12 residues in the CDR3. In germline, CDR1 is MNHNS, CDR2 SASEGT. V was shortened by 1 base and J by 14 bases, with 11 bases between the two germline ends.

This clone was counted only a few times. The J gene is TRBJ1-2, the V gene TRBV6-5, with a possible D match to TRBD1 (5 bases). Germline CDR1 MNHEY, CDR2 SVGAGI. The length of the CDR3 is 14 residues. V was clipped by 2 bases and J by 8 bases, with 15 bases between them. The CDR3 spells CASSYRAAGSGYTF. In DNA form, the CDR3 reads TGTGCCAGCAGTTACAGGGCGGCAGGGAGCGGCTACACCTTC.